This T cell receptor beta chain was sequenced in a study of CD8 T cells in Susac syndrome. The germline CDR1 and CDR2 sequences are KGHDR and SFDVKD. Between the trimmed V and J ends, which lost 5 bases and 6 bases, there was a span of 11 bases. The CDR3 totals 13 residues. cDNA came from approximately 0.5 to 1 ug RNA primed by random hexamers. TCRdb itself ran the immunoSEQ multiplex PCR reads through MiXCR, one entry per CDR3 protein. The sample has roughly 190,000 distinct CDR3 sequences; 95% are singletons. Sequencing of TCR beta was performed on blood CD8+ T cells and on blood CD4+ T cells. This clonotype was picked up one time.

Material for sequencing was CD8+ T cells from PBMCs. This TCR came from a human donor with Susac syndrome. The chain carries TRBV24-1 and TRBJ2-3; D remains ambiguous. Here the CDR3 reads CATSAPPSDTQYF. Here the CDR3 DNA reads TGTGCCACCAGTGCCCCTCCCTCTGATACGCAGTATTTT.